This paragraph reports one TCR beta chain. Assay: immunoSEQ multiplex PCR; the TCRdb copy retains only in-frame clones and omits some. The sample carries thousands of clones, less than 80% recorded once. The entry originates in a study of lymphopenia after photon versus proton radiotherapy. Trimming shortened V by 0 bases and J by 2 bases, and 11 bases separated the two germline ends. This CDR3 has 15 amino acids. In germline, CDR1 is SGHNT, CDR2 YENEEA. V and J are TRBV11-3 and TRBJ2-7; D gene uncertain. The sequencing used peripheral blood, collected from a patient treated with proton-based radiotherapy. The receptor was isolated from a man aged 80 or over with esophageal cancer. The CDR3 DNA reads TGTGCCAGCAGCTTAGACGGGCAGATAACCTACGAGCAGTACTTC. Translated: CASSLDGQITYEQYF. The whole variable domain, filled in from reference TRBV11-3 and TRBJ2-7, reads EAGVVQSPRYKIIEKKQPVAFWCNPISGHNTLYWYLQNLGQGPELLIRYENEEAVDDSQLPKDRFSAERLKGVDSTLKIQPAELGDSAVYLCASSLDGQITYEQYFGPGTRLTVT.